The 20 T cell receptor beta chains reported below all come from one sample, sequenced in a study of T-cell reconstitution after alpha-beta-depleted transplantation in children (dated by TCRdb to 2016 to 2017). Libraries came from PCR. The reads were generated on an Illumina HiSeq 2500. TCR library preparation used molecular barcoding, with unique molecular identifiers applied to normalize quantification of the TCRbeta repertoire. In-frame beta chains were kept once TCRdb had trimmed the public reads at Q25 with fastp and called clones with MiXCR. Rows matching on CDR3 protein sequence are summarized as one entry with the most common DNA and genes. This sample is represented by 540,000 or so distinct CDR3 sequences; about 21% of them were singletons. Roughly 15% of the sample rests with the top ten. The treatment or condition label, read with the paper, signifies: allogeneic hematopoietic cell transplantation with graft depleted of TCRalphabeta T cells and CD19 B cells.

The material sequenced was PBMCs, mostly from graft donor cells, taken 360 days after TCRalphabeta/CD19-depleted stem cell transplant. All receptors derive from a boy in the first two years of life who had a stem cell transplant for acute myeloid leukemia, so the T cells may come from the graft donor.

This clonotype was seen more than once but under ten times. The gene calls are TRBV5-1 and TRBJ1-1; TRBD1 aligns across 7 bases. V lost 4 bases, J lost 8 bases, and 5 bases stayed unmatched. Per germline, CDR1 SGHRS and CDR2 YFSETQ. This CDR3 is 12 amino acids long. The CDR3 DNA is TGCGCCAGCAGCGCGACAGGGTCGGAAGCTTTCTTT. It is translated as CASSATGSEAFF.

This clonotype appeared once. The V and J genes are TRBV15 and TRBJ2-1; the D is unclear. V lost 1 base and J 10 bases, leaving 11 bases between the germline ends. The CDR3 has 13 residues. From germline, CDR1 is LNHNV and CDR2 YYDKDF (reference sequence). The CDR3 DNA reads as TGTGCCACCAGCAGAGTGTCCCCAGACGAGCAGTTCTTC. This codes for CATSRVSPDEQFF.

This clonotype showed up just once. The V call is TRBV6-1, the J call TRBJ2-6; weak D call: TRBD1 (5 bases). The germline gives CDR1 MNHNS, CDR2 SASEGT. The CDR3 runs to 16 residues. V lost 5 bases, J lost 0 bases, and 11 bases lay in between. CDR3 coding DNA: TGTGCCAGCAGTCAAACAGGAAACTCTGGGGCCAACGTCCTGACTTTC. The encoded protein is CASSQTGNSGANVLTF.

This chain connects TRBV5-6 to TRBJ2-7; D gene ambiguous. Germline CDR1 reads SGHDT; CDR2 reads YYEEEE. Trimming left V 3 bases short and J 0 bases short, with 13 bases between. The CDR3 is 15 amino acids. In DNA form, the CDR3 reads TGTGCCAGCAGCTATGGGTCAGGAAGCTCCTACGAGCAGTACTTC. Residues: CASSYGSGSSYEQYF.

This clonotype was observed a handful of times. The chain joins TRBV12-3 or TRBV12-4 to TRBJ2-5, with D possibly being TRBD1 (6 bases). The V end lost 3 bases, the J end lost 4 bases, and 12 bases lay between the germline ends. The CDR3 runs 14 residues. The CDR3 DNA follows: TGTGCCAGCAGTTTCCTGTGGGGGCGAGAGACCCAGTACTTC. Protein sequence: CASSFLWGRETQYF.

The chain combines TRBV15 with TRBJ1-4, with D unresolved. The V and J ends lost 3 bases and 0 bases respectively, with 8 bases between them. Looked up from germline, CDR1 is LNHNV and CDR2 is YYDKDF (reference sequence). The length of the CDR3 is 15 residues. The CDR3 nucleotides read TGTGCCACCAGCAGGACCGGAACAACTAATGAAAAACTGTTTTTT. Residues: CATSRTGTTNEKLFF.

V and J are TRBV15 and TRBJ1-5, with 9 bases matching TRBD1. Trimming cost V 6 bases and J 6 bases; bases outside gene matches: 6. The length of the CDR3 is 14 residues. CDR1 is LNHNV and CDR2 is YYDKDF in the germline V gene (reference sequence). The chain's CDR3 is CATSPGQGPQPQHF. The CDR3 nucleotides are TGTGCCACCAGTCCGGGACAGGGCCCTCAGCCCCAGCATTTT.

The genes are TRBV29-1 and TRBJ2-1; possible D gene TRBD1, 6 bases. Germline CDR1 is SQVTM and CDR2 is ANQGSEA. The CDR3 runs to 14 residues. Trimming removed 7 bases at V and 4 bases at J, with 17 bases between. CDR3 residues: CSAKGPTGYNEQFF. In DNA form, the CDR3 reads TGCAGCGCCAAAGGGCCGACAGGATACAATGAGCAGTTCTTC.

This clonotype was seen a handful of times. The V gene is TRBV12-3 or TRBV12-4, the J gene TRBJ2-7; 12 nucleotides align to TRBD1. V lost 6 bases to trimming and J lost 5 bases; unmatched junction nucleotides: 8. The CDR3 has 15 amino acids. This chain's CDR3 is CASSPGQGAGNEQYF. As DNA, the CDR3 is TGTGCCAGCAGCCCGGGACAGGGGGCGGGAAACGAGCAGTACTTC.

This clonotype was detected a few times. The chain has TRBV5-5 and TRBJ2-5, with TRBD1 matching 10 bases. The CDR3 has 16 residues. Germline V gene lookup returns CDR1 SGHKS and CDR2 YYEKEE (reference sequence). Trimming cost V 3 bases and J 1 base; bases outside gene matches: 6. Here the CDR3 reads CASSSTGGASQETQYF. CDR3 DNA sequence: TGTGCCAGCAGCTCGACAGGGGGCGCATCCCAAGAGACCCAGTACTTC.

The V gene is TRBV6-2 or TRBV6-3, the J gene TRBJ2-7; possible D gene TRBD2, 5 bases. V lost 2 bases and J lost 3, with 17 bases in between. CDR1 and CDR2 (germline): MNHEY, SVGEGT. This CDR3 is built from 16 residues. The CDR3 region is CASSYMDGLGYYEQYF. The CDR3 bases are TGTGCCAGCAGTTACATGGACGGACTGGGGTACTACGAGCAGTACTTC.

This clonotype appeared many times. The chain employs TRBV20-1 and TRBJ2-3; D perhaps matches TRBD2 (6 bases). The CDR3 length is 15 residues. V shed 0 bases and J shed 3 bases, with 13 bases lying between them. Germline V gives CDR1 DFQATT, CDR2 SNEGSKA (reference sequence). CDR3 sequence reads: CSARDFSGGTDTQYF. DNA for the CDR3: TGCAGTGCTAGAGATTTTAGCGGCGGAACAGATACGCAGTATTTT.

V usage is TRBV29-1 and J usage is TRBJ2-5; D is possibly TRBD2 (7 bases). The V gene's germline CDR1 is SQVTM and CDR2 ANQGSEA. The CDR3 loop spans 13 amino acids. Trimming stripped 2 bases from V and 6 bases from J, with 13 bases between. CDR3 residues: CSVETGGRKTQYF. Written as DNA, the CDR3 is TGCAGCGTTGAAACGGGGGGCCGAAAGACCCAGTACTTC. The variable domain in full, with the rest retrieved from reference TRBV29-1 and TRBJ2-5, is SAVISQKPSRDICQRGTSLTIQCQVDSQVTMMFWYRQQPGQSLTLIATANQGSEATYESGFVIDKFPISRPNLTFSTLTVSNMSPEDSSIYLCSVETGGRKTQYFGPGTRLLVL.

V and J are TRBV5-1 and TRBJ2-5; D possibly corresponds to TRBD2 (6 bases). This CDR3 has 14 residues. V shed 4 bases and J shed 1 base, with 11 bases lying between them. Germline CDR1 and CDR2: SGHRS and YFSETQ. In nucleotides, the CDR3 is TGCGCCAGCAGCCTGTGGGACTTCCAAGAGACCCAGTACTTC. This gives the protein CASSLWDFQETQYF.

CDR3 DNA sequence: TGCGCCAGCAGCCAAGAGGGACTCTTCTCCTACGAGCAGTACTTC. It translates to CASSQEGLFSYEQYF. J is TRBJ2-7 and V is TRBV4-1; D possibly corresponds to TRBD2 (6 bases). V lost 0 bases to trimming and J lost 0 bases, with 9 bases between them. This CDR3 has 15 residues. Germline values: CDR1 MGHRA, CDR2 YSYEKL.

V and J are TRBV5-6 and TRBJ2-6, with D perhaps being TRBD1 or TRBD2 (6 bases each). The length of the CDR3 is 17 residues. Germline V gene data show CDR1 as SGHDT and CDR2 as YYEEEE. The ends were cut back, 2 bases at V and 0 bases at J, with 12 bases in the middle. The CDR3 loop is CASSLIGGSSGANVLTF. DNA of the CDR3: TGTGCCAGCAGCTTAATAGGGGGGAGCTCTGGGGCCAACGTCCTGACTTTC.

This clonotype was found many times. J is TRBJ1-1 and V is TRBV4-3; TRBD1 aligns across 7 bases. The trim removed 0 bases at V and 1 base at J, leaving 2 bases unmatched. The CDR3 is made up of 15 amino acids. The germline CDR1 and CDR2 sequences are LGHNA and YSLEER. CDR3 loop: CASSQDHRGNTEAFF. The CDR3 coding sequence is TGCGCCAGCAGCCAAGATCACAGGGGGAACACTGAAGCTTTCTTT.

This clonotype appeared a few times. V usage is TRBV20-1 and J usage is TRBJ2-7; 7 bases are shared with TRBD1. This CDR3 has 13 residues. V lost 5 bases, J lost 3 bases, and 7 bases stayed unmatched. Germline V gene lookup returns CDR1 DFQATT and CDR2 SNEGSKA (reference sequence). The chain's CDR3 is CSAHGTAHYEQYF. For the CDR3, the DNA is TGCAGTGCTCACGGGACAGCGCACTACGAGCAGTACTTC.

This clonotype occurred many times. V and J are TRBV12-5 and TRBJ2-5; possibly TRBD1 or TRBD2 for D (5 bases each). The V and J ends lost 5 bases and 2 bases respectively, with 12 bases between them. CDR3 length: 14 amino acids. Germline V CDR1 and CDR2: LGHNT, FRNRAP. CDR3 sequence (DNA): TGTGCTAGTGGTCTCGGGACGGATCAAGAGACCCAGTACTTC. This codes for CASGLGTDQETQYF.

The V gene is TRBV6-1, the J gene TRBJ2-1, with 9 bases lining up with TRBD1. Looked up from germline, CDR1 is MNHNS and CDR2 is SASEGT. CDR3 length: 15 residues. The junction had 5 bases not matched to a gene; V was cut back by 4 bases and J by 4 bases. CDR3 protein: CASSGRDRAYNEQFF. CDR3 DNA: TGTGCCAGCAGTGGCCGGGACAGGGCTTACAATGAGCAGTTCTTC.